This T cell receptor beta chain was sequenced in a study of cytomegalovirus exposure and HLA in healthy donors. In the study overall: Among the roughly 400 genotyped donors, 81% were placed in the Caucasian-associated ancestry cluster.

The germline gives CDR1 WNHNN, CDR2 SYGVQD (reference sequence). The CDR3 has 17 amino acids. Trimming removed 2 bases at V and 1 base at J, with 15 bases between. 60 Vbeta and 13 Jbeta primers were used in PCR. Profiled with immunoSEQ multiplex PCR; TCRdb holds only in-frame clones, not every one. The table records about 160,000 clones, less than 80% of them present only once. Of note for this clone: The antigen remains undetermined.

Study-level points and caveats: Several top significant clusters appeared, in a later analysis, to be linked to common viral pathogens. Researchers catalogued roughly 170 TCR beta chains as cytomegalovirus-associated.

The origin of this receptor is a man aged 40-55 years in good health and CMV-seronegative. The rearrangement links TRBV10-1 to TRBJ1-3, with a possible D match to TRBD1 (5 bases). The source material was PBMCs. CDR3 sequence reads: CASSEPRRGRSGNTIYF. CDR3 coding DNA: TGCGCCAGCAGTGAGCCTCGGAGGGGCAGATCTGGAAACACCATATATTTT.